This section outlines one TCR beta chain sequence together with its context. The source of the sample is a study of shared clonotypes between healthy human individuals. Every immunoSEQ plate was one replicate of a subset's evenly spread DNA. Using immunoSEQ multiplex PCR, the repertoire was profiled, and TCRdb retains in-frame clones only, with some absent. The sample yields roughly 2,300,000 clones, 85% to 95% seen once. The germline V gene encodes CDR1 SGHTA and CDR2 FQGTGA. The V end lost 4 bases, the J end lost 5 bases, and 12 bases lay between the germline ends. This CDR3 has 15 amino acids. This receptor was obtained from a man between 18 and 29 years old in good health. Some clones in this sample may be carry-over from other donors' samples. The chain couples TRBV7-3 to TRBJ1-6; D is perhaps TRBD1 (6 bases). Specimen: naive CD4+ T cells from PBMCs. The subset was: CD45RA+ positively selected. CDR3 protein: CASSSGRQDNSPLHF. In DNA form, the CDR3 reads TGTGCCAGCAGCTCGGGGAGACAGGATAATTCACCCCTCCACTTT.